The text below deals with one TCR beta chain. The target of this receptor is not known. No much larger clone is present one base from it, and per-base qualities are unavailable. The data were taken from a study of OX40 agonist ivuxolimab in advanced cancers. As for the study more broadly: The costimulatory receptor OX40 (CD134) was targeted by ivuxolimab, a fully human IgG2 agonistic monoclonal antibody. Intravenous ivuxolimab was administered to patients every 2 weeks at six dose levels: 0.01, 0.1, 0.3, 1.5, 3 and 10 mg/kg. Of the roughly 53 patients in dose escalation, 19 had hepatocellular carcinoma, about 15 had melanoma, 9 had renal cell carcinoma and 9 had head and neck cancer. The dose-escalation cohort was 82.7% male with a mean age of around 64 years, ranging from roughly 23 to 90. Patients were allowed to have had prior anti-PD-1, anti-PD-L1 or anti-CTLA-4 therapy, and around 37% of the dose-escalation patients had previously received checkpoint inhibitors. Three dose-escalation patients achieved partial responses, one with hepatocellular carcinoma and two with cutaneous melanoma. The purpose of peripheral TCRbeta sequencing was to test whether ivuxolimab changed TCR sequence diversity and led to clonal T-cell expansion. The monotherapy dose-escalation portion (N of about 47 patients) of the phase I ivuxolimab trial is reported in the paper.

Patients with a history of autoimmune disease or receiving systemic immunosuppression were excluded from the trial. Peripheral blood for TCR sequencing was collected from all dose cohorts at baseline, on cycle 4 day 1, and on cycle 7 day 1. The samples were drawn from a first-in-human, open-label, multicenter phase I dose-escalation trial of ivuxolimab. Adults with locally advanced or metastatic melanoma, renal cell, hepatocellular, or head and neck squamous cell carcinoma were enrolled in the trial. Before TCR sequencing, CD4+ and CD8+ T cells were separately sorted from peripheral blood. V loses 0 bases of germline sequence and J loses 0 bases, and the interval between the two ends is 21 bases. The CDR3 spans 19 residues, from the cysteine through the phenylalanine. Only the CDR3 DNA is retained, 57 bases long and in frame from the first base. The germline V gene gives CDR1 as SGDLS and CDR2 as YYNGEE.

Genomic DNA was isolated from the sorted cells so that the TCRbeta CDR3 region could be sequenced. TCRbeta CDR3 regions were sequenced using the immunoSEQ Assay. This immuneACCESS table, as held by TCRdb, lists in-frame sequences with V and J called but not all clones. Of the missing ones, under half trace to an unresolved V gene in checked studies; the others have no known cause. Here the sample has 78,000 or so clones; 80% to 95% occur a single time. 8% to 10% of the sample lies in the top ten. Overall results and qualifications from the work: Which antigens the clonally expanded peripheral T cells were specific for was not determined. Low levels of normalized T-cell clonal expansion were also seen in some nonresponding patients. In partial responders in the 0.1-3.0 mg/kg groups, normalized peripheral clonal expansion was found to be among the lowest, especially among CD8+ T cells. After ivuxolimab, CD8+ T cells had more expanded clones than CD4+ T cells on average. Clonal expansion of both CD4+ and CD8+ blood T cells was observed from baseline to week 6 at doses 0.1 to 3.0 mg/kg.

The sequencing used CD4+ or CD8+ T cells sorted from blood, collected in a trial of the OX40 agonist ivuxolimab. The chain was built from TRBV9 and TRBJ1-2; the D gene cannot be named for sure. The receptor was derived from an adult with an advanced solid tumor such as melanoma, head and neck, liver or kidney cancer. The CDR3 region reads CASSVASTVLRGANYGYTF. DNA sequence: TGTGCCAGCAGCGTAGCGTCCACAGTCCTCCGGGGTGCTAACTATGGCTACACCTTC.